These 27 T cell receptor beta chains were sequenced from one sample in a study of shared clonotypes between healthy human individuals. The data were produced by immunoSEQ multiplex PCR, yet TCRdb's version contains in-frame clones alone and is incomplete. The sample lists more than 2 million clones; approximately 94% were seen once. Specimen: naive CD4+ T cells sorted from blood. Subset here: CD45RA+ positively selected. These receptors were collected from a man between 18 and 35 years old in good health.

CDR3 nucleotide sequence: TGTGCCAGCAGGGGGGACAGCTATGGCTACACCTTC. Translated: CASRGDSYGYTF. V usage is TRBV6-5 and J usage is TRBJ1-2; the match to TRBD1 covers 7 bases. V lost 6 bases and J lost 4; bases outside the gene matches: 2. The length of the CDR3 is 12 residues. Germline V lookup: CDR1 MNHEY, CDR2 SVGAGI.

This chain connects TRBV6-1 to TRBJ2-2; either TRBD1 or TRBD2 may supply D (5 bases each). Germline V lookup: CDR1 MNHNS, CDR2 SASEGT. Trimming left V 5 bases short and J 5 bases short, with 15 bases between. CDR3 length: 15 residues. The CDR3 is CASSWTFEGTGELFF. CDR3 DNA sequence: TGTGCCAGCAGTTGGACCTTCGAGGGGACCGGGGAGCTGTTTTTT.

This clone was found once. CDR3 in amino acids: CASSFSGTSGGNEQFF. The DNA for the CDR3 is TGTGCCAGCAGCTTTTCCGGGACTAGCGGGGGCAATGAGCAGTTCTTC. This chain uses TRBV9 with TRBJ2-1; 14 bases fit TRBD2. CDR3 size: 16 residues. V was pared by 4 bases and J by 6 bases, with 6 bases of the junction left unmatched. CDR1 and CDR2 from the germline V gene are SGDLS and YYNGEE.

The chain uses TRBV5-1 and TRBJ2-5, with a weak D call TRBD1 (6 bases). In germline, CDR1 is SGHRS, CDR2 YFSETQ. The CDR3 contains 16 residues. Trimming took off 2 bases at V and 3 bases at J, with 17 bases between the two ends. In DNA, the CDR3 is TGCGCCAGCAGCTTCTGGCCAGGGGATGTCGAAGAGACCCAGTACTTC. This gives the protein CASSFWPGDVEETQYF.

The chain has TRBV2 and TRBJ2-5; 8 nucleotides match TRBD2. Germline CDR1 reads SNHLY; CDR2 reads FYNNEI. The CDR3 runs to 15 residues. Trimming at V came to 0 bases and at J to 5 bases, leaving 5 bases not matched to a gene. CDR3 in DNA: TGTGCCAGCAGTGAAGCGCGGGGGGCCAGGGAGACCCAGTACTTC. This gives the protein CASSEARGARETQYF.

This clone was seen only a few times. The V and J genes are TRBV18 and TRBJ1-1; D is uncertain. The germline V and J ends were trimmed by 2 bases and 4 bases, with 14 bases remaining between them. CDR3 length: 15 residues. Per germline, CDR1 KGHSH and CDR2 LQKENI. CDR3 region: CASSPVEGSGTEAFF. CDR3 coding DNA: TGTGCCAGCTCACCAGTAGAGGGATCAGGCACTGAAGCTTTCTTT.

V gene TRBV7-9 combines with J gene TRBJ2-5; 8 nucleotides match TRBD2. Germline V lookup: CDR1 SEHNR, CDR2 FQNEAQ (reference sequence). The CDR3 consists of 15 residues. Trimming took 6 bases from V and 7 from J; bases not matched to a gene: 13. The chain's CDR3 is CASSQLAGPYGTQYF. For the CDR3, the DNA is TGTGCCAGCAGTCAATTAGCGGGACCTTACGGGACCCAGTACTTC.

The chain uses TRBV6-6 and TRBJ1-2, with D perhaps matching TRBD1 (5 bases). The CDR3 spans 13 residues. CDR1 is MNHNY and CDR2 is SVGAGI in the germline V gene (reference sequence). Trimming shortened V by 4 bases and J by 4 bases, and 10 bases separated the two germline ends. CDR3: CASSLEGPYGYTF. CDR3 DNA sequence: TGTGCCAGCAGTTTAGAGGGGCCCTATGGCTACACCTTC.

The chain couples TRBV27 to TRBJ2-7; D may be TRBD2 (6 bases). The CDR3 runs to 15 residues. The V end lost 2 bases, the J end lost 2 bases, and 13 bases lay between the germline ends. CDR1 MNHEY and CDR2 SMNVEV come from the germline V gene (reference sequence). CDR3 protein: CASSLPGTGPYEQYF. In nucleotides, the CDR3 is TGTGCCAGCAGTTTACCTGGGACTGGGCCCTACGAGCAGTACTTC.

The J gene is TRBJ2-7, the V gene TRBV2; 8 bases are a match to TRBD1. V dropped 6 bases and J dropped 7; count of bases not matched to a gene: 8. Germline CDR1 and CDR2: SNHLY and FYNNEI. CDR3 length equals 13 residues. CDR3 loop: CASSAGTGWEQYF. The CDR3 DNA sequence: TGTGCCAGCAGCGCCGGGACAGGTTGGGAGCAGTACTTC.

Worth noting for this clone: The sample holds other DNA sequences that translate to the same CDR3. The chain recombines TRBV27 with TRBJ1-4; the match to TRBD1 covers 9 bases. In germline, CDR1 is MNHEY, CDR2 SMNVEV (reference sequence). The CDR3 runs 13 residues. Trimming at V came to 6 bases and at J to 7 bases, leaving 3 bases not matched to a gene. The chain's CDR3 is CASRGQGSEKLFF. In nucleotides, the CDR3 is TGTGCCAGCAGAGGACAGGGGAGTGAAAAACTGTTTTTT. The full variable domain, its missing parts supplied by reference TRBV27 and TRBJ1-4, is EAQVTQNPRYLITVTGKKLTVTCSQNMNHEYMSWYRQDPGLGLRQIYYSMNVEVTDKGDVPEGYKVSRKEKRNFPLILESPSPNQTSLYFCASRGQGSEKLFFGSGTQLSVL.

The DNA of the CDR3 is TGTGCCAGCAGCTCGGACGATAGCCGATGGAACATTCAGTACTTC. It is translated as CASSSDDSRWNIQYF. The gene calls are TRBV7-2 and TRBJ2-4; D gene unclear. The CDR3 extends over 15 amino acids. CDR1 is SGHTA, CDR2 FQGNSA, per germline. Trimming removed 4 bases at V and 7 bases at J, with 17 bases between.

The chain has TRBV5-1 and TRBJ2-1; D call uncertain. V was pared by 0 bases and J by 6 bases, with 13 bases between. Germline assignment: CDR1 SGHRS and CDR2 YFSETQ. The CDR3 has 15 amino acids. CDR3 residues: CASSLVGPQLNEQFF. The DNA of the CDR3 is TGCGCCAGCAGCTTGGTCGGGCCGCAACTCAATGAGCAGTTCTTC.

The chain uses TRBV30 and TRBJ2-5, with a tentative D call TRBD1 (6 bases). The V end lost 4 bases, the J end lost 2 bases, and 17 bases lay between the germline ends. The CDR3 contains 15 residues. Germline values: CDR1 GTSNPN, CDR2 SVGIG (reference sequence). The DNA of the CDR3 is TGTGCCTGGACCCGGGGACAAACTCCTCAAGAGACCCAGTACTTC. Translating it yields CAWTRGQTPQETQYF.

The rearrangement joins TRBV7-2 to TRBJ2-7, with 7 bases lining up with TRBD1. This CDR3 region has 15 residues. Germline-derived CDR1 and CDR2 are SGHTA and FQGNSA. The V segment lost 5 bases and the J segment 3 bases; nucleotides outside the gene matches: 10. This chain's CDR3 is CASSQRGTELYEQYF. The CDR3 nucleotides are TGTGCCAGCAGCCAAAGGGGGACAGAACTCTACGAGCAGTACTTC. Together with reference TRBV7-2 and TRBJ2-7, the CDR3 gives the full variable domain: GAGVSQSPSNKVTEKGKDVELRCDPISGHTALYWYRQSLGQGLEFLIYFQGNSAPDKSGLPSDRFSAERTGGSVSTLTIQRTQQEDSAVYLCASSQRGTELYEQYFGPGTRLTVT.

This clone appeared once. The chain couples TRBV4-2 to TRBJ2-7; 9 bases align to TRBD1. Germline V gene lookup returns CDR1 LGHNA and CDR2 YNFKEQ. V trimming: 0 bases; J trimming: 2 bases; junction bases outside the gene matches: 5. The CDR3 spans 16 residues. CDR3 DNA: TGTGCCAGCAGCCAAGATCTCGGACAGGGGACCTACGAGCAGTACTTC. Amino acids: CASSQDLGQGTYEQYF.

The chain couples TRBV11-3 to TRBJ1-1, with 12 nucleotides matching TRBD1. V was pared by 4 bases and J by 5 bases, with 11 bases of the junction left unmatched. This CDR3 has 17 residues. In germline, CDR1 is SGHNT, CDR2 YENEEA. The CDR3 region is CASSSSRDRGPRTEAFF. The CDR3 nucleotides are TGTGCCAGCAGCTCGTCCCGGGACAGGGGGCCGAGGACTGAAGCTTTCTTT.

CDR3 in amino acids: CASSTGDKETQYF. The CDR3 DNA is TGCGCCAGCAGTACAGGGGATAAAGAGACCCAGTACTTC. The rearrangement links TRBV5-1 to TRBJ2-5, with 7 bases aligning to TRBD1. Germline CDR1 and CDR2: SGHRS and YFSETQ. The junction had 4 bases not matched to a gene; V was cut back by 5 bases and J by 3 bases. This CDR3 is 13 amino acids long.

The V call is TRBV6-5, the J call TRBJ1-2; TRBD1 matches at 7 bases. Germline trimming cut 5 bases from V and 4 bases from J; bases unmatched to any gene: 10. The CDR3 is made up of 15 amino acids. Germline V CDR1 and CDR2: MNHEY, SVGAGI. The CDR3 DNA is TGTGCCAGCAGTGTACGAGGACAGGTCTTCTATGGCTACACCTTC. Translation gives CASSVRGQVFYGYTF.

The chain combines TRBV10-3 with TRBJ2-7; 11 positions agree with TRBD2. Germline V gene lookup returns CDR1 ENHRY and CDR2 SYGVKD. CDR3 size: 13 residues. V shed 10 bases and J 3 bases; nucleotides not matched to a gene: 5. The CDR3 region is CASRSGGDYEQYF. In DNA, the CDR3 is TGTGCCAGCCGTAGCGGGGGGGACTACGAGCAGTACTTC.

This chain uses TRBV4-1 with TRBJ1-1, with D uncertain. The CDR3 has 15 residues. CDR1 and CDR2 from the germline V gene are MGHRA and YSYEKL. V lost 4 bases and J lost 7, with 19 bases in between. The CDR3 protein is CASSPRPDTPNEAFF. The DNA for the CDR3 is TGCGCCAGCAGCCCCAGGCCTGACACACCTAATGAAGCTTTCTTT.

This chain's CDR3 is CASHGQAGTGELFF. Here the CDR3 DNA reads TGTGCCAGTCACGGACAGGCGGGAACCGGGGAGCTGTTTTTT. The chain recombines TRBV19 with TRBJ2-2; perhaps TRBD1 as D (7 bases). Germline lookup yields CDR1 LNHDA and CDR2 SQIVND (reference sequence). The CDR3 sequence is 14 residues long. Trimming removed 8 bases from V and 5 bases from J, with 15 bases in between.

The chain employs TRBV27 and TRBJ1-5; D may be TRBD1 (6 bases). The V and J ends lost 5 bases and 2 bases respectively, with 10 bases between them. This CDR3 has 14 residues. Germline-derived CDR1 and CDR2 are MNHEY and SMNVEV (reference sequence). CDR3: CASSRTAGNQPQHF. CDR3 nucleotides: TGTGCCAGCAGTCGGACAGCAGGCAATCAGCCCCAGCATTTT.

This chain uses TRBV7-8 with TRBJ1-1; D may be TRBD1 (5 bases). Germline-derived CDR1 and CDR2 are SGHVS and FQNEAQ. This CDR3 contains 11 residues. The V gene lost 8 bases and the J gene lost 9 bases, with 13 bases spanning the gap. CDR3 coding DNA: TGTGCCAGCGGGGGACTCATCCAAGCTTTCTTT. It encodes CASGGLIQAFF.

Points on this clone: Other DNA sequences in the same sample also yield this CDR3. CDR3 loop: CASSLAGSTDTQYF. The CDR3 region has the DNA TGCGCCAGCAGCTTGGCAGGCTCCACAGATACGCAGTATTTT. The chain uses TRBV5-1 and TRBJ2-3; no definite D call. The germline gives CDR1 SGHRS, CDR2 YFSETQ. V was cut by 0 bases and J by 2 bases, with 7 bases left in between. The length of the CDR3 is 14 residues. The full variable domain, rest sourced from reference TRBV5-1 and TRBJ2-3, is KAGVTQTPRYLIKTRGQQVTLSCSPISGHRSVSWYQQTPGQGLQFLFEYFSETQRNKGNFPGRFSGRQFSNSRSEMNVSTLELGDSALYLCASSLAGSTDTQYFGPGTRLTVL.

This sequence joins TRBV10-3 and TRBJ2-7, with 10 nucleotides matching TRBD1. Germline V lookup: CDR1 ENHRY, CDR2 SYGVKD. This CDR3 is built from 20 residues. V shed 0 bases, J shed 0 bases, and the junction held 14 bases outside the gene matches. The CDR3 sequence is CAISESRDRGAGAFSYEQYF. The CDR3 DNA sequence: TGTGCCATCAGTGAGTCGCGGGACAGGGGAGCGGGAGCTTTCTCCTACGAGCAGTACTTC.

The chain uses TRBV7-2 and TRBJ2-7, with D maybe TRBD1 (11 bases). Deletions cut 5 bases from V and 4 bases from J, with 27 bases between. Germline values: CDR1 SGHTA, CDR2 FQGNSA. The CDR3 is made up of 18 amino acids. As DNA, the CDR3 is TGTGCCAGCAGCCTGGACAGGGGGCGGCTAGCGGGAGTTTACGAGCAGTACTTC. As protein: CASSLDRGRLAGVYEQYF.